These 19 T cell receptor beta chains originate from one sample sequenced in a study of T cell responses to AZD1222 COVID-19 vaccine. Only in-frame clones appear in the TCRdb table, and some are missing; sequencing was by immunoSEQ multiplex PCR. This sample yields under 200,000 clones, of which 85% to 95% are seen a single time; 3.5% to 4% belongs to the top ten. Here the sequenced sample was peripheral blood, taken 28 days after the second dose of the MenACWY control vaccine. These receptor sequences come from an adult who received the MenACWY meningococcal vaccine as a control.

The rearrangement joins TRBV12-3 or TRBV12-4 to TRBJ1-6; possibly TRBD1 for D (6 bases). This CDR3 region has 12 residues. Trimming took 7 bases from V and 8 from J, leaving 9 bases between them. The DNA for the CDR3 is TGTGCCAGCACCGACAGGCATTCACCCCTCCACTTT. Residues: CASTDRHSPLHF.

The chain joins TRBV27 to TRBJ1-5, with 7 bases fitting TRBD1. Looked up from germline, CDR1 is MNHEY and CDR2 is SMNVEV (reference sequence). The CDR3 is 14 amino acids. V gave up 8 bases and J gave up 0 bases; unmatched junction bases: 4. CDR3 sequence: CASWGQNSNQPQHF. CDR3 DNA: TGTGCCAGCTGGGGACAGAATAGCAATCAGCCCCAGCATTTT.

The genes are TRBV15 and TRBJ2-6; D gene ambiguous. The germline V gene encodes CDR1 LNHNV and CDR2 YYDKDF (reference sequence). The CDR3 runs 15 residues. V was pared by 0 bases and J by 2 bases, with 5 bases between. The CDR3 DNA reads TGTGCCACCAGCAGAGATCTGACTGGGGCCAACGTCCTGACTTTC. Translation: CATSRDLTGANVLTF.

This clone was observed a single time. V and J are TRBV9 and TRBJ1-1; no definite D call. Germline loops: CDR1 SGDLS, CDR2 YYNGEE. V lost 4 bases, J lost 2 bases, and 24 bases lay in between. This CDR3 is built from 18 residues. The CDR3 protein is CASSPRVVSAPGNTEAFF. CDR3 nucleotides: TGTGCCAGCAGCCCTCGAGTCGTGTCAGCCCCTGGAAACACTGAAGCTTTCTTT.

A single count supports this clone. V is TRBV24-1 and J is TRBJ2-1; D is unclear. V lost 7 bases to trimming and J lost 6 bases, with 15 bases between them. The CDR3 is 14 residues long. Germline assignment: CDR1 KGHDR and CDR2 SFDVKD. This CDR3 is CATSPGSTGNEQFF. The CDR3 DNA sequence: TGTGCCACCAGCCCCGGTAGCACGGGCAATGAGCAGTTCTTC.

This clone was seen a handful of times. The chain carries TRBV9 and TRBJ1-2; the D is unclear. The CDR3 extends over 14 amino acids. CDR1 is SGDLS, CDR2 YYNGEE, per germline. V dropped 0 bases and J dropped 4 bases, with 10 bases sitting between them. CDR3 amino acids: CASSVAAQSYGYTF. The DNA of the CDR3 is TGTGCCAGCAGCGTAGCAGCTCAATCCTATGGCTACACCTTC.

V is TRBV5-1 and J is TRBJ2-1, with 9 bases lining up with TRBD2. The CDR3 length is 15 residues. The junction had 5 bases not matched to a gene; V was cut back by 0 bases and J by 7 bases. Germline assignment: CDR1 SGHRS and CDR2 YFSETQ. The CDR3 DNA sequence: TGCGCCAGCAGCTTGGAGGTAGCGGGAGAAAATGAGCAGTTCTTC. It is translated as CASSLEVAGENEQFF.

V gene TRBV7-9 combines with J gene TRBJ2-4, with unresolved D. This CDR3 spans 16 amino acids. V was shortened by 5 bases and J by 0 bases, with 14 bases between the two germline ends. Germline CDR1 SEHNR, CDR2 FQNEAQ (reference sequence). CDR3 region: CASSPTPGVAKNIQYF. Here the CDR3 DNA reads TGTGCCAGCAGCCCAACCCCTGGGGTAGCCAAAAACATTCAGTACTTC. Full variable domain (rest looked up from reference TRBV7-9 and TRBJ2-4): DTGVSQNPRHKITKRGQNVTFRCDPISEHNRLYWYRQTLGQGPEFLTYFQNEAQLEKSRLLSDRFSAERPKGSFSTLEIQRTEQGDSAMYLCASSPTPGVAKNIQYFGAGTRLSVL.

The CDR3 sequence is CASSLGAGDGQFF. The CDR3 DNA follows: TGCGCCAGCAGCTTGGGGGCAGGGGATGGGCAGTTCTTC. This chain links TRBV5-1 with TRBJ2-1; D is possibly TRBD1 (6 bases). CDR1 is SGHRS, CDR2 YFSETQ, per germline. This CDR3 spans 13 amino acids. V was shortened by 0 bases and J by 12 bases, with 13 bases between the two germline ends.

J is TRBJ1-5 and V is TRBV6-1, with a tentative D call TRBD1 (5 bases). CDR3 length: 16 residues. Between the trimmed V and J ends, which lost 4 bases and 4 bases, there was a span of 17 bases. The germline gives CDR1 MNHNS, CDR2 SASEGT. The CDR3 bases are TGTGCCAGCAGTGGTGGCGGGGGGTACTCAAATCAGCCCCAGCATTTT. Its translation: CASSGGGGYSNQPQHF.

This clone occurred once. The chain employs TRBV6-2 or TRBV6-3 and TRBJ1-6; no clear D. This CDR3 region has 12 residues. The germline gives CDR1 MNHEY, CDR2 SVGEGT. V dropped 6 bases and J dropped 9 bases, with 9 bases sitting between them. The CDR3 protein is CASSHYTSPLHF. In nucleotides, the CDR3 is TGTGCCAGCAGCCACTACACTTCACCCCTCCACTTT.

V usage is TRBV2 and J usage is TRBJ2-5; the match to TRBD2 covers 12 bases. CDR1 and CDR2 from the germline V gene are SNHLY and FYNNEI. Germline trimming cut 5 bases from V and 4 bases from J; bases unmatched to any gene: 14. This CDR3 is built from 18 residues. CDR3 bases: TGTGCCAGCAGTTACCGCCCGACTAGCGGGAGCTCGGGAGAGACCCAGTACTTC. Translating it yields CASSYRPTSGSSGETQYF.

The CDR3 sequence is CASSLDRGTNSPLHF. DNA of the CDR3: TGTGCCAGCAGCTTAGACAGGGGGACGAATTCACCCCTCCACTTT. The genes are TRBV11-3 and TRBJ1-6, with 7 nucleotides matching TRBD1. Trimming took 0 bases from V and 7 from J; bases not matched to a gene: 3. CDR3 length equals 15 residues. The germline V gene encodes CDR1 SGHNT and CDR2 YENEEA.

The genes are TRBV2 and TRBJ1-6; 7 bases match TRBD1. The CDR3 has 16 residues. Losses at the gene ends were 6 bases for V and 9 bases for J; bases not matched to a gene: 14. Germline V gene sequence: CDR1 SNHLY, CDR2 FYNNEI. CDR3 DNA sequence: TGTGCCAGCAGCCCCAGGACAGGCTTTGTGGGTTCACCCCTCCACTTT. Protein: CASSPRTGFVGSPLHF.

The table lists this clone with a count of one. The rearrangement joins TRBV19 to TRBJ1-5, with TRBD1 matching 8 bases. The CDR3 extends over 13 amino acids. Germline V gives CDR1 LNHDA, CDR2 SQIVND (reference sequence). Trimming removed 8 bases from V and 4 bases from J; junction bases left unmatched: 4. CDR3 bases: TGTGCCAGTGGGGGGACAGGTAATCAGCCCCAGCATTTT. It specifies CASGGTGNQPQHF.

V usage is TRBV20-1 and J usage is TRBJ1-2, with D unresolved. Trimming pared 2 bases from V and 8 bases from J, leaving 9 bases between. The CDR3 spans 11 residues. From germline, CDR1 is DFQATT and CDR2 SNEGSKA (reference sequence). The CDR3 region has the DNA TGCAGTGCTAGAAGTGCGGACGGCTACACCTTC. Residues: CSARSADGYTF.

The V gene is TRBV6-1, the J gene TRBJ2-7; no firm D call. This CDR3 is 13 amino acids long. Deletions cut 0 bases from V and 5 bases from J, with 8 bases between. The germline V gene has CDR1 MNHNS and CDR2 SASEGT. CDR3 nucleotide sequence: TGTGCCAGCAGTGAAGCGGTGGCAGACGAGCAGTACTTC. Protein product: CASSEAVADEQYF.

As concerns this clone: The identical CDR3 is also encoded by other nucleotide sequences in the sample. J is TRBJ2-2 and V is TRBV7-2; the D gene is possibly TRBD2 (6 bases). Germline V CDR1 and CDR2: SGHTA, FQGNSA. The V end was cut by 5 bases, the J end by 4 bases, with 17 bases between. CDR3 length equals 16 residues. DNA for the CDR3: TGTGCCAGCAGCCCCCCGGCGGAGGGTCGCACCGGGGAGCTGTTTTTT. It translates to CASSPPAEGRTGELFF.

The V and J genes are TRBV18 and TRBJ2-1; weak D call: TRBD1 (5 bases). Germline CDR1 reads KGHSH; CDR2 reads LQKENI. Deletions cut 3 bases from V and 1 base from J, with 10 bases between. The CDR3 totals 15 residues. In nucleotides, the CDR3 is TGTGCCAGCTCACCTTCGACAGTATCCTACAATGAGCAGTTCTTC. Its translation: CASSPSTVSYNEQFF.